The 29 T cell receptor beta chains below were found in one sample sequenced in a study of T cells in Graves' hyperthyroidism and ophthalmopathy. The source material, RNA transcripts, was used to amplify TCR beta CDR3 regions. HTBI primers were the set used in a first-round RT-PCR of the TCR CDR3. TCRdb recomputed calls from the multiplex PCR reads with MiXCR, one row per CDR3 protein. Of more than 300,000 distinct CDR3 sequences in the sample, around 13% are singletons; the top ten hold 20% to 25%. Specimen: blood. Every receptor here comes from a woman in her twenties or thirties with Graves' hyperthyroidism.

This clonotype has a handful of counts. The chain carries TRBV5-1 and TRBJ2-1, with no clear D. The CDR3 is 12 amino acids. V gave up 2 bases and J gave up 6 bases, with 6 bases separating them. CDR1 and CDR2 from the germline V gene are SGHRS and YFSETQ. The DNA for the CDR3 is TGCGCCAGCAGCTTTGACATCAATGAGCAGTTCTTC. Its protein product is CASSFDINEQFF.

The V gene is TRBV6-1, the J gene TRBJ2-7; D is possibly TRBD1 (5 bases). The CDR3 is 14 amino acids. Between the trimmed V and J ends, which lost 7 bases and 3 bases, there was a span of 16 bases. CDR1 is MNHNS and CDR2 is SASEGT in the germline V gene. Here the CDR3 DNA reads TGTGCCAGCAAGCGCGATGCAGGGCTCTACGAGCAGTACTTC. Amino acids: CASKRDAGLYEQYF.

The chain uses TRBV6-1 and TRBJ2-7, with D possibly matching TRBD1 (6 bases). This CDR3 has 14 residues. Germline V lookup: CDR1 MNHNS, CDR2 SASEGT. Trimming took 6 bases from V and 7 from J, leaving 19 bases between them. The CDR3 here is CASRPRDTLGEQYF. The CDR3 bases are TGTGCCAGCAGACCCCGGGACACCCTCGGGGAGCAGTACTTC.

This clonotype was detected only a few times. The genes are TRBV12-3 or TRBV12-4 and TRBJ2-3, with TRBD2 matching 8 bases. There are 15 residues in the CDR3. Trimming removed 0 bases from V and 1 base from J; junction bases left unmatched: 0. This CDR3 reads CASSLAREGTDTQYF. CDR3 coding DNA: TGTGCCAGCAGTTTAGCGCGGGAGGGCACAGATACGCAGTATTTT.

The sample holds many counts of this clonotype. The chain uses TRBV30 and TRBJ2-7; 7 bases line up with TRBD1. V lost 2 bases, J lost 3 bases, and 4 bases stayed unmatched. CDR3 size: 13 residues. Germline lookup yields CDR1 GTSNPN and CDR2 SVGIG (reference sequence). Written as DNA, the CDR3 is TGTGCCTGGAGTAAGGGACAGAACTACGAGCAGTACTTC. It specifies CAWSKGQNYEQYF.

This clonotype came up a few times. The DNA for the CDR3 is TGTGCCAGCAGTTACTCGAGCGGCCGCGTCTCCTATGGCTACACCTTC. Its protein is CASSYSSGRVSYGYTF. V gene TRBV6-6 combines with J gene TRBJ1-2; D not certain. CDR1 MNHNY and CDR2 SVGAGI come from the germline V gene (reference sequence). The CDR3 spans 16 residues. V was pared by 0 bases and J by 4 bases, with 15 bases between.

At least ten counts were recorded for this clonotype. The chain uses TRBV7-8 and TRBJ2-7; a weak D match, TRBD1 (6 bases). Germline lookup yields CDR1 SGHVS and CDR2 FQNEAQ. Trimming pared 2 bases from V and 6 bases from J, leaving 20 bases between. This CDR3 is 16 amino acids long. The chain's CDR3 is CASSLTRGQVLAEQYF. The DNA of the CDR3 is TGTGCCAGCAGCTTAACCCGGGGACAAGTCCTTGCCGAGCAGTACTTC.

This clonotype was detected only a few times. The gene calls are TRBV5-4 and TRBJ1-2; the D gene is possibly TRBD1 (6 bases). Trimming stripped 0 bases from V and 0 bases from J, with 12 bases between. The CDR3 sequence is 16 residues long. Germline CDR1 SGHNT, CDR2 YYREEE (reference sequence). The chain's CDR3 is CASSLGGGATNYGYTF. The CDR3, as DNA: TGTGCCAGCAGCTTGGGCGGGGGCGCAACTAACTATGGCTACACCTTC.

This clonotype showed up many times. The V gene is TRBV6-1, the J gene TRBJ1-1, with D tentatively TRBD1 (6 bases). This CDR3 region has 14 residues. The ends were cut back, 3 bases at V and 1 base at J, with 9 bases in the middle. The germline gives CDR1 MNHNS, CDR2 SASEGT. The CDR3, as DNA: TGTGCCAGCAGTGACTGGGGGGCGAACACTGAAGCTTTCTTT. The encoded protein is CASSDWGANTEAFF.

This clonotype was seen at least ten times. The chain employs TRBV6-1 and TRBJ2-1; 11 nucleotides agree with TRBD2. Germline V lookup: CDR1 MNHNS, CDR2 SASEGT. The CDR3 is made up of 16 amino acids. The V gene end was trimmed by 4 bases and the J gene end by 4 bases; junction bases not matched to a gene: 6. CDR3 protein: CASSGVTSGTYNEQFF. The CDR3 DNA follows: TGTGCCAGCAGTGGGGTGACTAGCGGGACATACAATGAGCAGTTCTTC.

The chain carries TRBV4-3 and TRBJ1-2; D possibly corresponds to TRBD1 (6 bases). The CDR3 extends over 14 amino acids. From germline, CDR1 is LGHNA and CDR2 YSLEER. V lost 3 bases and J 4 bases, leaving 12 bases between the germline ends. CDR3 sequence: CASSQWTASYGYTF. The CDR3 region has the DNA TGCGCCAGCAGCCAGTGGACAGCCTCCTATGGCTACACCTTC.

This clonotype was recorded at least ten times. This rearrangement joins TRBV28 to TRBJ2-7; D gene uncertain. The germline V gene encodes CDR1 MDHEN and CDR2 SYDVKM. CDR3 length: 14 residues. V shed 3 bases and J shed 3 bases, with 12 bases lying between them. The CDR3 loop is CASSFETLLYEQYF. The CDR3 nucleotides read TGTGCCAGCAGTTTCGAGACACTCCTCTACGAGCAGTACTTC. Combining the CDR3 with reference TRBV28 and TRBJ2-7 gives the whole variable domain DVKVTQSSRYLVKRTGEKVFLECVQDMDHENMFWYRQDPGLGLRLIYFSYDVKMKEKGDIPEGYSVSREKKERFSLILESASTNQTSMYLCASSFETLLYEQYFGPGTRLTVT.

In its sample, this clonotype was seen a few times. The chain joins TRBV19 to TRBJ2-1; the D is unclear. Germline lookup yields CDR1 LNHDA and CDR2 SQIVND (reference sequence). The CDR3 has 12 amino acids. The V end lost 2 bases, the J end lost 9 bases, and 8 bases lay between the germline ends. The DNA of the CDR3 is TGTGCCAGTAGTATAAAAGTGGGTGAGCAGTTCTTC. It translates to CASSIKVGEQFF.

This clonotype turned up a few times. The V call is TRBV19, the J call TRBJ2-2; D is undetermined. In germline, CDR1 is LNHDA, CDR2 SQIVND (reference sequence). Trimming cost V 5 bases and J 4 bases, with 20 bases left between them. The CDR3 spans 17 residues. CDR3 bases: TGTGCCAGTAGTTTCCGACGTGCAGTTATGAGCACCGGGGAGCTGTTTTTT. This encodes CASSFRRAVMSTGELFF.

The CDR3 sequence is CASRALAGAETQYF. CDR3 in DNA: TGTGCCAGCAGGGCCTTGGCGGGTGCAGAGACCCAGTACTTC. The chain couples TRBV27 to TRBJ2-5; the D gene is possibly TRBD2 (5 bases). CDR3 length: 14 amino acids. Germline V lookup: CDR1 MNHEY, CDR2 SMNVEV (reference sequence). The V gene lost 6 bases and the J gene lost 4 bases, with 15 bases spanning the gap.

V gene TRBV7-9 combines with J gene TRBJ1-3, with D perhaps matching TRBD1 (5 bases). Germline CDR1 reads SEHNR; CDR2 reads FQNEAQ (reference sequence). V was pared by 8 bases and J by 0 bases, with 11 bases between. The CDR3 length is 14 residues. CDR3 in DNA: TGTGCCAGCGAGACCGACAGCTCTGGAAACACCATATATTTT. Its translation is CASETDSSGNTIYF. Based on the CDR3 plus reference TRBV7-9 and TRBJ1-3, the full variable domain is DTGVSQNPRHKITKRGQNVTFRCDPISEHNRLYWYRQTLGQGPEFLTYFQNEAQLEKSRLLSDRFSAERPKGSFSTLEIQRTEQGDSAMYLCASETDSSGNTIYFGEGSWLTVV.

This clonotype has at least ten counts. The chain uses TRBV7-2 and TRBJ2-2; the D call may be TRBD1 or TRBD2 (6 bases each). Germline V gives CDR1 SGHTA, CDR2 FQGNSA. Trimming shortened V by 5 bases and J by 5 bases, and 15 bases separated the two germline ends. There are 15 residues in the CDR3. The CDR3 DNA reads TGTGCCAGCAGCCAGATAGGAGGGGGAACCGGGGAGCTGTTTTTT. Translating gives CASSQIGGGTGELFF.

The table lists this clonotype with a few counts. This chain links TRBV29-1 with TRBJ1-2; TRBD1 aligns across 8 bases. Germline loops: CDR1 SQVTM, CDR2 ANQGSEA. The CDR3 length is 13 residues. The J segment lost 4 bases and the V segment lost 3 bases, leaving 4 bases of the junction unmatched. The chain's CDR3 is CSVDDRGIYGYTF. In DNA, the CDR3 is TGCAGCGTTGATGACAGGGGCATCTATGGCTACACCTTC.

This clonotype has at least ten counts. CDR3 loop: CASSQGLAAQETQYF. The CDR3 DNA follows: TGTGCCAGCAGCCAGGGACTAGCGGCTCAAGAGACCCAGTACTTC. The chain combines TRBV3-1 with TRBJ2-5, with TRBD2 matching 11 bases. CDR1 is LGHDT, CDR2 YNNKEL, per germline (reference sequence). J was trimmed by 2 bases and V by 3 bases; bases with no gene match: 2. The CDR3 is 15 amino acids.

V gene TRBV19 combines with J gene TRBJ2-7; TRBD2 might be the D (6 bases). The germline CDR1 and CDR2 sequences are LNHDA and SQIVND (reference sequence). V was cut by 6 bases and J by 2 bases, with 17 bases left in between. This CDR3 spans 15 amino acids. The CDR3 coding sequence is TGTGCCAGTAGCCCACTTTCGGCGGGACCCTACGAGCAGTACTTC. Amino acid sequence: CASSPLSAGPYEQYF. The variable domain in full, completed from reference TRBV19 and TRBJ2-7, reads DGGITQSPKYLFRKEGQNVTLSCEQNLNHDAMYWYRQDPGQGLRLIYYSQIVNDFQKGDIAEGYSVSREKKESFPLTVTSAQKNPTAFYLCASSPLSAGPYEQYFGPGTRLTVT.

This chain links TRBV20-1 with TRBJ2-4; 10 bases align to TRBD2. This CDR3 has 13 amino acids. From germline, CDR1 is DFQATT and CDR2 SNEGSKA (reference sequence). Trimming removed 1 base from V and 6 bases from J; junction bases left unmatched: 0. The CDR3 sequence is CSARGTSGNIQYF. CDR3 coding DNA: TGCAGTGCTAGAGGGACTAGCGGAAACATTCAGTACTTC.

This clonotype was detected many times. V is TRBV11-1 and J is TRBJ2-7; D gene unclear. V lost 4 bases to trimming and J lost 1 base, with 14 bases between them. The CDR3 extends over 15 amino acids. Germline V gene lookup returns CDR1 SGHAT and CDR2 FQDESV (reference sequence). This CDR3 is CASSSSWSESYEQYF. In nucleotides, the CDR3 is TGTGCCAGCAGCTCCTCGTGGAGCGAGTCCTACGAGCAGTACTTC.

This clonotype occurred a few times. J is TRBJ2-1 and V is TRBV7-9, with D possibly being TRBD1 (6 bases). The CDR3 length is 15 residues. CDR1 is SEHNR and CDR2 is FQNEAQ in the germline V gene (reference sequence). V lost 5 bases, J lost 5 bases, and 16 bases lay in between. The CDR3 reads CASSPLGGTHNEQFF. In DNA, the CDR3 is TGTGCCAGCAGCCCCCTAGGGGGTACACACAATGAGCAGTTCTTC.

This clonotype was seen at least ten times. The chain is built from TRBV7-2 and TRBJ2-7; TRBD2 matches at 12 bases. The germline V gene has CDR1 SGHTA and CDR2 FQGNSA. The CDR3 contains 17 residues. The ends lost 3 bases at V and 3 bases at J; junction bases unmatched: 9. The CDR3 spells CASSFLGTSGLLYEQYF. As DNA, the CDR3 is TGTGCCAGCAGCTTCCTAGGGACTAGCGGGCTCCTCTACGAGCAGTACTTC.

This clonotype was seen many times. The V and J genes are TRBV27 and TRBJ1-5; D is perhaps TRBD1 (6 bases). This CDR3 is 18 amino acids long. The V gene lost 5 bases and the J gene lost 6 bases, with 26 bases spanning the gap. In germline, CDR1 is MNHEY, CDR2 SMNVEV (reference sequence). In DNA, the CDR3 is TGTGCCAGCAGTCGCCCCGGGTCAGGGGATTTTTTACGTCAGCCCCAGCATTTT. It specifies CASSRPGSGDFLRQPQHF.

The chain carries TRBV2 and TRBJ1-6; no definite D call. Germline loops: CDR1 SNHLY, CDR2 FYNNEI. The V gene lost 1 base and the J gene lost 7 bases, with 11 bases spanning the gap. CDR3 length: 15 residues. CDR3 sequence reads: CASSEGLGGNSPLHF. In DNA, the CDR3 is TGTGCCAGCAGTGAAGGACTGGGTGGGAATTCACCCCTCCACTTT.

In its sample, this clonotype was seen a few times. The rearrangement links TRBV28 to TRBJ1-2; no clear D gene. The germline CDR1 and CDR2 sequences are MDHEN and SYDVKM. This CDR3 is 14 amino acids long. V was pared by 10 bases and J by 4 bases, with 19 bases between. CDR3 sequence: CATQEERSIYGYTF. In nucleotides, the CDR3 is TGTGCCACCCAGGAGGAGAGGAGCATCTATGGCTACACCTTC.

This clonotype was found many times. V and J are TRBV2 and TRBJ2-1; 7 bases align to TRBD2. CDR1 and CDR2 (germline): SNHLY, FYNNEI. V gave up 5 bases and J gave up 13 bases; unmatched junction bases: 8. The CDR3 consists of 12 residues. CDR3: CASSPGLQAQFF. CDR3 nucleotide sequence: TGTGCCAGCAGTCCGGGACTACAGGCCCAGTTCTTC.

The CDR3 DNA reads TGTGCCAGCAGCGCAGGACCAGCGGGCCAAAATGAGCAGTTCTTC. Translation gives CASSAGPAGQNEQFF. The rearrangement links TRBV11-1 to TRBJ2-1, with D possibly being TRBD2 (6 bases). Deletions cut 5 bases from V and 7 bases from J, with 18 bases between. The CDR3 length is 15 residues. Germline CDR1 reads SGHAT; CDR2 reads FQDESV (reference sequence).